The 27 T cell receptor beta chains below all came from one sample that was sequenced in a study of blood T cell repertoires in COVID-19. Libraries were prepared by immunoSEQ multiplex PCR; TCRdb keeps only in-frame clonotypes and omits some of them. Here the sample spans nearly 55,000 clones, roughly nine tenths being singletons. Sample: peripheral blood. These receptor sequences come from a woman aged 55-69 years with active or convalescent COVID-19.

V gene TRBV29-1 combines with J gene TRBJ2-1, with 11 positions matching TRBD2. This CDR3 is 16 amino acids long. Germline V lookup: CDR1 SQVTM, CDR2 ANQGSEA. Losses at the gene ends were 5 bases for V and 0 bases for J; bases not matched to a gene: 6. The CDR3 DNA reads as TGCAGCGTTACGGGACTAGCGGAGAGCTCCTACAATGAGCAGTTCTTC. Translation gives CSVTGLAESSYNEQFF.

The gene calls are TRBV27 and TRBJ2-5; the match to TRBD1 covers 10 bases. The V gene end was trimmed by 5 bases and the J gene end by 5 bases; junction bases not matched to a gene: 8. Germline values: CDR1 MNHEY, CDR2 SMNVEV (reference sequence). This CDR3 has 15 amino acids. The CDR3 DNA sequence: TGTGCCAGCAGTCCACGGGACAGGGGATGGGAGACCCAGTACTTC. Translation gives CASSPRDRGWETQYF.

The chain is built from TRBV27 and TRBJ1-4; D gene ambiguous. The CDR3 runs to 11 residues. V lost 4 bases and J 5 bases, leaving 2 bases between the germline ends. The germline CDR1 and CDR2 sequences are MNHEY and SMNVEV (reference sequence). The CDR3 loop is CASSSNEKLFF. The CDR3 coding sequence is TGTGCCAGCAGTTCGAATGAAAAACTGTTTTTT. Supplemented by reference TRBV27 and TRBJ1-4, the full variable domain reads EAQVTQNPRYLITVTGKKLTVTCSQNMNHEYMSWYRQDPGLGLRQIYYSMNVEVTDKGDVPEGYKVSRKEKRNFPLILESPSPNQTSLYFCASSSNEKLFFGSGTQLSVL.

CDR3 in DNA: TGTGCCAGCAGCTTTTGGCCCGAGAACACTGAAGCTTTCTTT. Translating it yields CASSFWPENTEAFF. The rearrangement uses TRBV7-9 and TRBJ1-1; D unclear. Per germline, CDR1 SEHNR and CDR2 FQNEAQ (reference sequence). The CDR3 is 14 residues long. The V gene lost 3 bases and the J gene lost 1 base, with 9 bases spanning the gap. The variable domain in full, with the rest retrieved from reference TRBV7-9 and TRBJ1-1, is DTGVSQNPRHKITKRGQNVTFRCDPISEHNRLYWYRQTLGQGPEFLTYFQNEAQLEKSRLLSDRFSAERPKGSFSTLEIQRTEQGDSAMYLCASSFWPENTEAFFGQGTRLTVV.

The chain recombines TRBV7-3 with TRBJ2-1; TRBD1 might be the D (5 bases). The V gene lost 5 bases and the J gene lost 4 bases, with 12 bases spanning the gap. The germline gives CDR1 SGHTA, CDR2 FQGTGA. This CDR3 region has 14 residues. CDR3 region: CASSRQGLYNEQFF. The CDR3 DNA follows: TGTGCCAGCAGCCGGCAGGGATTGTACAATGAGCAGTTCTTC.

This chain uses TRBV27 with TRBJ1-5; no definite D call. V was shortened by 5 bases and J by 6 bases, with 11 bases between the two germline ends. Per germline, CDR1 MNHEY and CDR2 SMNVEV (reference sequence). This CDR3 region has 13 residues. The CDR3 DNA reads as TGTGCCAGCAGTATCCGAGGCGCTCAGCCCCAGCATTTT. As protein: CASSIRGAQPQHF.

The CDR3 here is CASSDSGLAGTYNEQFF. For the CDR3, the DNA is TGTGCCAGCAGCGATTCGGGACTAGCGGGAACCTACAATGAGCAGTTCTTC. This chain connects TRBV9 to TRBJ2-1, with 13 bases that match TRBD2. This CDR3 is 17 amino acids long. V was clipped by 3 bases and J by 2 bases; unmatched bases: 5. Germline V gives CDR1 SGDLS, CDR2 YYNGEE.

CDR3 loop: CASSSITLGQGTGELFF. CDR3 coding DNA: TGTGCCAGCAGTTCAATTACCCTCGGACAGGGAACCGGGGAGCTGTTTTTT. The chain links TRBV27 to TRBJ2-2; TRBD1 matches at 8 bases. J was trimmed by 5 bases and V by 4 bases; bases with no gene match: 12. The CDR3 length is 17 residues. CDR1 is MNHEY, CDR2 SMNVEV, per germline (reference sequence).

The V and J genes are TRBV19 and TRBJ2-1, with 9 bases lining up with TRBD1. The CDR3 is made up of 16 amino acids. The germline V gene has CDR1 LNHDA and CDR2 SQIVND (reference sequence). The trim removed 4 bases at V and 10 bases at J, leaving 14 bases unmatched. This CDR3 is CASSSMVRTGASEQFF. The CDR3 nucleotides read TGTGCCAGTAGTAGTATGGTACGGACAGGGGCCTCGGAGCAGTTCTTC.

The gene calls are TRBV19 and TRBJ1-4; 9 bases are shared with TRBD1. V was clipped by 9 bases and J by 3 bases; unmatched bases: 11. The CDR3 spans 16 residues. The germline gives CDR1 LNHDA, CDR2 SQIVND (reference sequence). The CDR3 nucleotides read TGTGCCAGCCAAGACCGGGACAGGGATCCTAATGAAAAACTGTTTTTT. This sequence encodes CASQDRDRDPNEKLFF.

The CDR3 protein is CASSRDSSFEKLFF. CDR3 in DNA: TGTGCCAGCAGCCGGGACAGCAGTTTTGAAAAACTGTTTTTT. This rearrangement joins TRBV14 to TRBJ1-4; 7 bases are a match to TRBD1. Trimming took 4 bases from V and 7 from J; bases not matched to a gene: 6. Per the germline V gene, CDR1 is SGHDN and CDR2 is FVKESK. The CDR3 runs to 14 residues.

The V and J genes are TRBV7-3 and TRBJ2-7; TRBD1 matches 7 bases. The junction had 8 bases not matched to a gene; V was cut back by 4 bases and J by 2 bases. CDR3 length: 15 residues. Germline CDR1 and CDR2: SGHTA and FQGTGA. The CDR3 loop reads CASSYDRAGTYEQYF. The CDR3 DNA follows: TGTGCCAGCAGCTACGACAGGGCCGGGACCTACGAGCAGTACTTC.

The chain is built from TRBV28 and TRBJ1-5; D is perhaps TRBD1 (6 bases). The CDR3 has 16 amino acids. From germline, CDR1 is MDHEN and CDR2 SYDVKM. V lost 7 bases and J 5 bases, leaving 21 bases between the germline ends. CDR3: CASNQQGRGGHQPQHF. The CDR3, as DNA: TGTGCCAGCAACCAACAGGGAAGGGGCGGTCATCAGCCCCAGCATTTT.

A single count supports this clone. The genes are TRBV9 and TRBJ1-1; TRBD1 is a possible D gene (6 bases). The CDR3 has 16 residues. Trimming took off 0 bases at V and 3 bases at J, with 15 bases between the two ends. Germline V gene data show CDR1 as SGDLS and CDR2 as YYNGEE. The CDR3 DNA reads as TGTGCCAGCAGCGTAGAAGGACCCACAGGGTACACTGAAGCTTTCTTT. Translating gives CASSVEGPTGYTEAFF.

DNA for the CDR3: TGTGCCAGCAGCTTATCCAACGGGAATCAGCCCCAGCATTTT. Protein: CASSLSNGNQPQHF. The gene calls are TRBV7-9 and TRBJ1-5; D gene uncertain. V lost 2 bases and J lost 4, with 9 bases in between. Germline CDR1 SEHNR, CDR2 FQNEAQ (reference sequence). This CDR3 contains 14 residues.

The chain combines TRBV28 with TRBJ1-4, with TRBD1 matching 7 bases. Trimming cost V 3 bases and J 11 bases; bases outside gene matches: 6. This CDR3 region has 13 residues. Looked up from germline, CDR1 is MDHEN and CDR2 is SYDVKM. The chain's CDR3 is CASSFDRAVKLFF. Here the CDR3 DNA reads TGTGCCAGCAGTTTCGACAGGGCGGTGAAACTGTTTTTT.

The rearrangement links TRBV28 to TRBJ1-6; TRBD1 agrees at 9 bases. Looked up from germline, CDR1 is MDHEN and CDR2 is SYDVKM. CDR3 length: 15 amino acids. V shed 7 bases and J 9 bases; nucleotides not matched to a gene: 10. The CDR3 bases are TGTGCCAGCACTGGAGGACAGGGGCGTAGTTCACCCCTCCACTTT. Its protein is CASTGGQGRSSPLHF.

The chain joins TRBV6-4 to TRBJ1-6, with TRBD1 matching 7 bases. Unmatched junction bases numbered 0, after V lost 0 bases and J lost 7 bases. The germline V gene encodes CDR1 MRHNA and CDR2 SNTAGT. This CDR3 contains 14 residues. CDR3 region: CASSDSTGNSPLHF. The CDR3, as DNA: TGTGCCAGCAGTGACTCGACAGGGAATTCACCCCTCCACTTT.

In this sample, this clone turned up once. The rearrangement joins TRBV12-3 or TRBV12-4 to TRBJ1-2, with D perhaps TRBD1 (5 bases). The CDR3 runs 13 residues. Trimming removed 0 bases at V and 8 bases at J, with 10 bases between. The CDR3 nucleotides read TGTGCCAGCAGTTTAGCCCAGGGAGGCGGCTACACCTTC. The encoded protein is CASSLAQGGGYTF.

This chain connects TRBV20-1 to TRBJ1-1; 10 bases agree with TRBD1. The CDR3 sequence is 12 residues long. V was pared by 3 bases and J by 11 bases, with 6 bases of the junction left unmatched. Germline CDR1 is DFQATT and CDR2 is SNEGSKA (reference sequence). This CDR3 reads CSASGGQGRAFF. CDR3 bases: TGCAGTGCTAGTGGGGGACAGGGGAGGGCTTTCTTT.

The chain carries TRBV30 and TRBJ2-7; D might be TRBD1 (6 bases). V was shortened by 3 bases and J by 3 bases, with 12 bases between the two germline ends. The length of the CDR3 is 13 residues. Germline V lookup: CDR1 GTSNPN, CDR2 SVGIG (reference sequence). The CDR3 DNA reads TGTGCCTGGAGCGGGGACATGAGCTACGAGCAGTACTTC. Translating it yields CAWSGDMSYEQYF. Supplemented by reference TRBV30 and TRBJ2-7, the full variable domain reads SQTIHQWPATLVQPVGSPLSLECTVEGTSNPNLYWYRQAAGRGLQLLFYSVGIGQISSEVPQNLSASRPQDRQFILSSKKLLLSDSGFYLCAWSGDMSYEQYFGPGTRLTVT.

The chain has TRBV28 and TRBJ1-5, with TRBD1 matching 7 bases. V gave up 6 bases and J gave up 6 bases; unmatched junction bases: 11. Germline CDR1 is MDHEN and CDR2 is SYDVKM. The length of the CDR3 is 15 residues. The CDR3 loop reads CASRPLTGQTQPQHF. As DNA, the CDR3 is TGTGCCAGCAGGCCCCTGACAGGGCAAACTCAGCCCCAGCATTTT.

The gene calls are TRBV9 and TRBJ2-1, with 13 bases lining up with TRBD2. The CDR3 consists of 18 residues. J was trimmed by 0 bases and V by 2 bases; bases with no gene match: 5. Germline V lookup: CDR1 SGDLS, CDR2 YYNGEE. Written as DNA, the CDR3 is TGTGCCAGCAGCGTCGGGACTAGCGGGATGCTCTCCTACAATGAGCAGTTCTTC. It translates to CASSVGTSGMLSYNEQFF.

This rearrangement joins TRBV5-1 to TRBJ2-1; 13 nucleotides align to TRBD2. The CDR3 has 16 amino acids. In germline, CDR1 is SGHRS, CDR2 YFSETQ. The junction had 8 bases not matched to a gene; V was cut back by 4 bases and J by 7 bases. The CDR3 reads CASSRGLAGVLNEQFF. The CDR3 DNA reads TGCGCCAGCAGCCGCGGACTAGCGGGAGTTTTGAATGAGCAGTTCTTC.

V and J are TRBV18 and TRBJ2-1; tentative D call: TRBD2 (7 bases). Germline CDR1 reads KGHSH; CDR2 reads LQKENI. V was cut by 2 bases and J by 8 bases, with 10 bases left in between. The CDR3 contains 13 residues. CDR3 sequence: CASSPRGRDEQFF. The DNA of the CDR3 is TGTGCCAGCTCACCAAGGGGGAGGGATGAGCAGTTCTTC.

The genes are TRBV6-5 and TRBJ1-1; D not certain. The germline CDR1 and CDR2 sequences are MNHEY and SVGAGI. The CDR3 contains 13 residues. V gave up 5 bases and J gave up 0 bases, with 7 bases separating them. The CDR3 is CASSRILNTEAFF. CDR3 DNA sequence: TGTGCCAGCAGTCGTATCCTGAACACTGAAGCTTTCTTT.

This chain uses TRBV13 with TRBJ2-3; TRBD2 is a possible D gene (5 bases). The germline gives CDR1 PRHDT, CDR2 FYEKMQ (reference sequence). The CDR3 is 12 residues long. V dropped 5 bases and J dropped 4 bases, with 7 bases sitting between them. DNA of the CDR3: TGTGCCAGCAGCGTGAGGGCAGATACGCAGTATTTT. Translated, it gives CASSVRADTQYF.